Listed here are 11 T cell receptor beta chains from one sample, sequenced in a study of early T cells in non-severe SARS-CoV-2 infection. A single record per CDR3 protein comes from TCRdb applying MiXCR to the 5' RACE reads. The data hold 65,000 to 85,000 distinct CDR3 sequences, with 10% observed a single time. Specimen: whole blood, collected at baseline. Receptors originate from an adult who was a healthcare worker with PCR-confirmed SARS-CoV-2 infection or an uninfected control (not recorded which).

This clonotype was found a few times. The chain carries TRBV7-9 and TRBJ2-3; D is perhaps TRBD2 (6 bases). The CDR3 totals 14 residues. CDR1 and CDR2 (germline): SEHNR, FQNEAQ (reference sequence). V was trimmed by 9 bases and J by 3 bases, leaving 16 bases between them. CDR3: CASTAPRGTDTQYF. The CDR3 DNA reads TGTGCCAGTACCGCCCCGCGGGGAACAGATACGCAGTATTTT. Drawing the rest from reference TRBV7-9 and TRBJ2-3, the complete variable domain is DTGVSQNPRHKITKRGQNVTFRCDPISEHNRLYWYRQTLGQGPEFLTYFQNEAQLEKSRLLSDRFSAERPKGSFSTLEIQRTEQGDSAMYLCASTAPRGTDTQYFGPGTRLTVL.

As to this clonotype: Germline and junction disagree at one end, which may indicate a read error. The rearrangement joins TRBV20-1 to TRBJ2-2; 14 bases are shared with TRBD2. The CDR3 spans 17 residues. Germline V CDR1 and CDR2: DFQATT, SNEGSKA (reference sequence). As DNA, the CDR3 is TGCAGTGCTAGAGTTCGGACTAGCGGGAGGATCACCGGGGTGCTGTTTTTT. This translates into CSARVRTSGRITGVLFF.

This clonotype is labeled as medium-sized (0.01 to 0.1%). The rearrangement links TRBV4-3 to TRBJ2-2, with D uncertain. The CDR3 loop spans 12 amino acids. CDR1 LGHNA and CDR2 YSLEER come from the germline V gene. The germline V and J ends were trimmed by 2 bases and 6 bases, with 4 bases remaining between them. CDR3 sequence reads: CASSQQAGELFF. Here the CDR3 DNA reads TGCGCCAGCAGCCAACAGGCCGGGGAGCTGTTTTTT.

In this sample, this clonotype turned up many times. The chain couples TRBV5-1 to TRBJ2-1; D not resolved. The germline gives CDR1 SGHRS, CDR2 YFSETQ. The V end lost 6 bases, the J end lost 7 bases, and 17 bases lay between the germline ends. The CDR3 is 14 residues long. This CDR3 reads CASKLAAPGNEQFF. CDR3 in DNA: TGCGCCAGCAAACTGGCGGCACCTGGGAATGAGCAGTTCTTC.

This clonotype was seen more than once but under ten times. This sequence joins TRBV29-1 and TRBJ2-3; 8 nucleotides match TRBD1. In germline, CDR1 is SQVTM, CDR2 ANQGSEA. V gave up 6 bases and J gave up 2 bases; unmatched junction bases: 13. The CDR3 extends over 16 amino acids. In DNA, the CDR3 is TGCAGCGTCGCCACTTGGGGACAGGTATTCACAGATACGCAGTATTTT. It encodes CSVATWGQVFTDTQYF.

This clonotype was observed at least ten times. CDR3 region: CASSQELAGGQETQYF. The CDR3 nucleotides read TGTGCCAGCAGCCAAGAACTAGCGGGAGGGCAAGAGACCCAGTACTTC. V gene TRBV3-1 combines with J gene TRBJ2-5, with 13 bases aligning to TRBD2. Unmatched junction bases numbered 0, after V lost 0 bases and J lost 2 bases. This CDR3 is 16 amino acids long. CDR1 and CDR2 from the germline V gene are LGHDT and YNNKEL (reference sequence).

The rearrangement links TRBV28 to TRBJ2-7; D unclear. Trimming took off 5 bases at V and 0 bases at J, with 8 bases between the two ends. Germline V gene sequence: CDR1 MDHEN, CDR2 SYDVKM. This CDR3 has 13 residues. Written as DNA, the CDR3 is TGTGCCAGCAGTCCTCCACCCTCCTACGAGCAGTACTTC. Translating it yields CASSPPPSYEQYF.

This clonotype was picked up a small number of times. CDR3 protein: CASSPGLAGGPGSYNEQFF. Written as DNA, the CDR3 is TGCGCCAGCAGCCCGGGACTAGCGGGAGGGCCAGGGTCCTACAATGAGCAGTTCTTC. The rearrangement uses TRBV5-1 and TRBJ2-1; 16 nucleotides agree with TRBD2. Germline V lookup: CDR1 SGHRS, CDR2 YFSETQ. V shed 4 bases, J shed 1 base, and the junction held 8 bases outside the gene matches. The CDR3 spans 19 residues.

This clonotype showed up many times. The rearrangement joins TRBV3-1 to TRBJ2-7; possible D gene TRBD1, 5 bases. The V and J ends lost 2 bases and 6 bases respectively, with 8 bases between them. The CDR3 consists of 12 residues. Germline CDR1 reads LGHDT; CDR2 reads YNNKEL (reference sequence). Written as DNA, the CDR3 is TGTGCCAGCAGCCAAAGGGGTCTCGAGCAGTACTTC. It yields the protein CASSQRGLEQYF.

This clonotype was detected many times. J is TRBJ1-2 and V is TRBV10-3, with 7 bases matching TRBD1. Germline loops: CDR1 ENHRY, CDR2 SYGVKD. J lost 4 bases, V lost 6 bases, and 5 bases had no gene match. CDR3 length equals 13 residues. CDR3 nucleotides: TGTGCCATCAGGGGGGACAGTGCCTATGGCTACACCTTC. This sequence encodes CAIRGDSAYGYTF.

The table lists this clonotype with many counts. The V gene is TRBV29-1, the J gene TRBJ2-2, with D perhaps TRBD1 (5 bases). The germline V gene has CDR1 SQVTM and CDR2 ANQGSEA. V was clipped by 6 bases and J by 0 bases, with 11 bases between them. The CDR3 extends over 14 amino acids. CDR3 sequence reads: CSVKGPSNTGELFF. The CDR3, as DNA: TGCAGCGTCAAGGGGCCTTCGAACACCGGGGAGCTGTTTTTT.